The clone carrying this T cell receptor (beta chain) was found many times. Its target is unknown. It was about 10 milliliters of peripheral blood that were drawn from each donor. Through a sample-barcoded 5' primer and a J-beta primer mix, a second PCR was run for roughly 6 to 11 cycles. Individual samples furnished no less than 3 million CDR3-containing paired-end reads apiece. TCRdb called the 5' RACE reads again in MiXCR, with one record for every CDR3 protein. The sample has about 680,000 distinct CDR3 sequences; around half are singletons. The data belong to a study of blood T cells in healthy people across ages. This CDR3 comprises 14 residues. The germline V gene has CDR1 SQVTM and CDR2 ANQGSEA. Trimming cost V 5 bases and J 7 bases, with 15 bases left between them. Study results and limitations: Compared with aged donors, long-lived donors showed fewer expanded clones, suggesting selection. Diversity of TCR beta correlated strongly with naive T cell percentage.

Sequencing used blood. The TCR sequence derives from a woman aged 55-69 years in good health. V gene TRBV29-1 combines with J gene TRBJ1-6, with unresolved D. The CDR3 DNA follows: TGCAGCGTTCACTCAGACGGCCCGAATTCACCCCTCCACTTT. Translating gives CSVHSDGPNSPLHF.